This T cell receptor (beta chain) was captured by sequencing in a study of identical twins' blood T cells. Study findings and constraints: V gene usage reportedly matched far better within twin pairs than unrelated donors.

Each CDR3 protein gets one entry after TCRdb re-called the 5' RACE reads with MiXCR. Of hundreds of thousands of distinct CDR3 sequences listed, 28% were seen once; the top ten hold roughly 5.5%. In regard to this clonotype: The antigen remains unidentified.

The TCR comes from a woman aged 18-49 years in good health. The sample taken for sequencing was PBMCs.

The CDR3 DNA follows: TGTGCCACCACTAAAGGGTTAAACTATGGCTACACCTTC. It is translated as CATTKGLNYGYTF. The V call is TRBV28, the J call TRBJ1-2; D unclear. The CDR3 is 13 residues long. The germline V gene encodes CDR1 MDHEN and CDR2 SYDVKM. The ends were cut back, 10 bases at V and 2 bases at J, with 14 bases in the middle.